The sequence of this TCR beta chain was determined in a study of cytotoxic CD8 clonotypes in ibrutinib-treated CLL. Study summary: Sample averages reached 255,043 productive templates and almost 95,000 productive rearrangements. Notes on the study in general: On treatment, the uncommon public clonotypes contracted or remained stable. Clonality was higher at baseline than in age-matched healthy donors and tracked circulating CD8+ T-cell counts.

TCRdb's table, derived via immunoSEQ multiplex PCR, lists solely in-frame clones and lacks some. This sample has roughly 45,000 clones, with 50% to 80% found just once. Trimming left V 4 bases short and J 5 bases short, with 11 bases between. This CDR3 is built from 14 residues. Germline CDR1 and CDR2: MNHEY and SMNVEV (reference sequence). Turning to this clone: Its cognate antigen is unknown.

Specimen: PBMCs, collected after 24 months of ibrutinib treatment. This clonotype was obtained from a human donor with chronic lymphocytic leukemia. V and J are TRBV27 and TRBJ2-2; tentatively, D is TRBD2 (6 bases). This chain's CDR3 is CASSWAGRTGELFF. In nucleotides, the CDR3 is TGTGCCAGCAGTTGGGCGGGACGGACCGGGGAGCTGTTTTTT.